This passage covers 3 T cell receptor beta chains from one sample sequenced in a study of tumor-infiltrating lymphocytes in primary liver carcinoma. From around 0.5 ug total RNA, TCR beta cDNA was generated with a primer in the constant region. The TCR beta library was amplified through three nested multiplex PCR rounds in a modified ARM-PCR procedure. In the first two PCR rounds, TRBV1-TRBV30 forward primers were paired with a C-beta reverse primer, and each round lasted roughly 10 cycles. TCRdb re-called the multiplex PCR reads with MiXCR, one entry per CDR3 protein. The sample comprises tens of thousands of distinct CDR3 sequences, around 80% of which are singletons, and 35% rests with the top ten. Unsorted bulk tissue, roughly 19-33 mg of it, served as the source for co-extraction of RNA and DNA. The sequencing sample was made of liver tumor tissue from sampling region 2. Subset in this sample: tumor region T2, inferior pole. Every receptor here comes from a woman aged 30 to 39 with primary liver carcinoma and hepatitis B virus infection.

On this clonotype itself: The CDR3 does not close with the conserved phenylalanine or tryptophan, likely indicating a read error. The DNA is omitted, as the CDR3 cannot be located on it reliably, and the CDR3 follows TCRdb's listing. This chain uses TRBV29-1 with TRBJ1-1; the table's TRBD1 call for D was not verified on the DNA. CDR1 is SQVTM, CDR2 ANQGSEA, per germline. The CDR3 adds up to 12 amino acids, both ends counted. CDR3 sequence reads: CSVETGSTGALY.

Note on this clonotype: A junction end diverges from the germline sequence, so it may reflect a read error. The rearrangement links TRBV4-3 to TRBJ2-7; tentatively, D is TRBD1 (7 bases). Germline loops: CDR1 LGHNA, CDR2 YSLEER. The CDR3 covers 15 residues. CDR3 in DNA: TGCGCCAGCAGCCAAGATCTATGGACAGGACGGGAGCGGTACTTC. It encodes CASSQDLWTGRERYF.

Regarding this clonotype: Its ends do not fully match the called genes, so a read error is possible. The chain carries TRBV5-8 and TRBJ2-1; no reliable D call. Germline CDR1 is SGHTS and CDR2 is YDEGEE. The CDR3 sequence is 15 residues long. CDR3 in amino acids: CACSYGQSSYNEQFF. CDR3 DNA: TGTGCCTGCAGCTATGGTCAAAGCTCTTACAATGAGCAGTTCTTC.